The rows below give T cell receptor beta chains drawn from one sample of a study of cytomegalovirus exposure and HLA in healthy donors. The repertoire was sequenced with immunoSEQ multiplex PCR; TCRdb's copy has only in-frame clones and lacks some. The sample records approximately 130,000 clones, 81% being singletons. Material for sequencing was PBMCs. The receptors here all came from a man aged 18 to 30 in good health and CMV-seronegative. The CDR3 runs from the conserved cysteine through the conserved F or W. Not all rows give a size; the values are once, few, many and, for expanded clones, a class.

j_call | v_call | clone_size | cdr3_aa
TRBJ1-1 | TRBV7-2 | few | CASSLRLITGGNTEAFF
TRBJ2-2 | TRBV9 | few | CASSGGQAFAGELFF
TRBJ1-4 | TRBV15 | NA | CATSREQTGPEKLFF
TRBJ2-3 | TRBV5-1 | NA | CASRGGETASTDTQYF
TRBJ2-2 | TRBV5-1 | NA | CASSFSGKTGELFF
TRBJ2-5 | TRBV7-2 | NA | CASSLQGDGTQYF
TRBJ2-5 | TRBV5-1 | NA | CASSPGTSGGLNQETQYF
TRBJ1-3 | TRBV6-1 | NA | CASSPTVQGNTIYF
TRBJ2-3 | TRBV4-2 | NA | CASSQTSPLGGSKTDTQYF
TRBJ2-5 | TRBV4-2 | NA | CASSQDQLAGGRQETQYF
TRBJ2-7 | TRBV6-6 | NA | CASSYSGTGGNEQYF
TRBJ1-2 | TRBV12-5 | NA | CASGFSSGGYTF
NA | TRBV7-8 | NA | CASSSPGGLDEQYF
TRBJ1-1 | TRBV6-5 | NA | CASRGQGLQGAFF
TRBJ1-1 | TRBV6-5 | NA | CASRKGGGSEAFF
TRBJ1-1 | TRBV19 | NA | CASSMRTVWDTEAFF
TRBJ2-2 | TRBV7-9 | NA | CASSGRLAGDLTGELFF
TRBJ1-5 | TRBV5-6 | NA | CASSLYQGAQPQHF
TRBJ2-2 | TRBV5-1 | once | CASSSPGHGTGELFF
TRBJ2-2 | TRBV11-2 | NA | CASSLAFRTRNTGELFF
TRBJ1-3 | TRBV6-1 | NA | CASSGGQAHTIYF
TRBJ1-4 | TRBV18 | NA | CARPSRGNEKLFF
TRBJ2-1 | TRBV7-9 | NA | CASSSEGGAQFF
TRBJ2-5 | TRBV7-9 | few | CASSWEGDQETQYF
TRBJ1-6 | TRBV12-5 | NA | CASGLVRGTPLGNNSPLHF
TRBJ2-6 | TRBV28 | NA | CASITAGVLSGANVLTF
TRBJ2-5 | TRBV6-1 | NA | CASSEWGGATQYF
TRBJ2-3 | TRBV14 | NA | CASSPSGGGQEDTQYF
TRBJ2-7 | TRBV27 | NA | CASSLRQGAIEQYF
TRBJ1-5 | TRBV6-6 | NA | CASSSRVVRSNQPQHF
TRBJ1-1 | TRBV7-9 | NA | CASSLQGKDTEAFF
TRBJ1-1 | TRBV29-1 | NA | CSVVQGAGNTEAFF
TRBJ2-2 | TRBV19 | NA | CASSEAGVANTGELFF
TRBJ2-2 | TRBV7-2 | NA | CASSQRGGPYTGELFF
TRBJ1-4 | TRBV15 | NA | CAISRGGNDEKLFF
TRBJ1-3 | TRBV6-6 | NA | CASGQGNSFGNTIYF
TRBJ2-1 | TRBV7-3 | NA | CASSLTYSYWALINEQFF
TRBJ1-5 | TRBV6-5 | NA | CASRKRGRGQPQHF
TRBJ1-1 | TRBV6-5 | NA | CASSYGTHTEAFF
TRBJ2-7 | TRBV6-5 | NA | CASSRTGTGDYEQYF
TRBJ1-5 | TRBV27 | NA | CASSPGQGINRPQHF
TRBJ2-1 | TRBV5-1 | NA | CASSLGGTGGHHEQFF
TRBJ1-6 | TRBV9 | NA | CASSVDGTGETIHF
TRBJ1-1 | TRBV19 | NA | CASSRGQGEAFF
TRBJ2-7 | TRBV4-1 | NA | CASSQAGIDYEQYF
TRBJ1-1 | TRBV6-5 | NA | CASTGRTEAFF
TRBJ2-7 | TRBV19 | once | CASSIDRGTGDSYEQYF
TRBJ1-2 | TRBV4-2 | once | CASSQRTGPDYGYTF
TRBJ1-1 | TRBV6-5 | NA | CASSYGEEAFF
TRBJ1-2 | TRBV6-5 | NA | CASSLTRRAYGYTF